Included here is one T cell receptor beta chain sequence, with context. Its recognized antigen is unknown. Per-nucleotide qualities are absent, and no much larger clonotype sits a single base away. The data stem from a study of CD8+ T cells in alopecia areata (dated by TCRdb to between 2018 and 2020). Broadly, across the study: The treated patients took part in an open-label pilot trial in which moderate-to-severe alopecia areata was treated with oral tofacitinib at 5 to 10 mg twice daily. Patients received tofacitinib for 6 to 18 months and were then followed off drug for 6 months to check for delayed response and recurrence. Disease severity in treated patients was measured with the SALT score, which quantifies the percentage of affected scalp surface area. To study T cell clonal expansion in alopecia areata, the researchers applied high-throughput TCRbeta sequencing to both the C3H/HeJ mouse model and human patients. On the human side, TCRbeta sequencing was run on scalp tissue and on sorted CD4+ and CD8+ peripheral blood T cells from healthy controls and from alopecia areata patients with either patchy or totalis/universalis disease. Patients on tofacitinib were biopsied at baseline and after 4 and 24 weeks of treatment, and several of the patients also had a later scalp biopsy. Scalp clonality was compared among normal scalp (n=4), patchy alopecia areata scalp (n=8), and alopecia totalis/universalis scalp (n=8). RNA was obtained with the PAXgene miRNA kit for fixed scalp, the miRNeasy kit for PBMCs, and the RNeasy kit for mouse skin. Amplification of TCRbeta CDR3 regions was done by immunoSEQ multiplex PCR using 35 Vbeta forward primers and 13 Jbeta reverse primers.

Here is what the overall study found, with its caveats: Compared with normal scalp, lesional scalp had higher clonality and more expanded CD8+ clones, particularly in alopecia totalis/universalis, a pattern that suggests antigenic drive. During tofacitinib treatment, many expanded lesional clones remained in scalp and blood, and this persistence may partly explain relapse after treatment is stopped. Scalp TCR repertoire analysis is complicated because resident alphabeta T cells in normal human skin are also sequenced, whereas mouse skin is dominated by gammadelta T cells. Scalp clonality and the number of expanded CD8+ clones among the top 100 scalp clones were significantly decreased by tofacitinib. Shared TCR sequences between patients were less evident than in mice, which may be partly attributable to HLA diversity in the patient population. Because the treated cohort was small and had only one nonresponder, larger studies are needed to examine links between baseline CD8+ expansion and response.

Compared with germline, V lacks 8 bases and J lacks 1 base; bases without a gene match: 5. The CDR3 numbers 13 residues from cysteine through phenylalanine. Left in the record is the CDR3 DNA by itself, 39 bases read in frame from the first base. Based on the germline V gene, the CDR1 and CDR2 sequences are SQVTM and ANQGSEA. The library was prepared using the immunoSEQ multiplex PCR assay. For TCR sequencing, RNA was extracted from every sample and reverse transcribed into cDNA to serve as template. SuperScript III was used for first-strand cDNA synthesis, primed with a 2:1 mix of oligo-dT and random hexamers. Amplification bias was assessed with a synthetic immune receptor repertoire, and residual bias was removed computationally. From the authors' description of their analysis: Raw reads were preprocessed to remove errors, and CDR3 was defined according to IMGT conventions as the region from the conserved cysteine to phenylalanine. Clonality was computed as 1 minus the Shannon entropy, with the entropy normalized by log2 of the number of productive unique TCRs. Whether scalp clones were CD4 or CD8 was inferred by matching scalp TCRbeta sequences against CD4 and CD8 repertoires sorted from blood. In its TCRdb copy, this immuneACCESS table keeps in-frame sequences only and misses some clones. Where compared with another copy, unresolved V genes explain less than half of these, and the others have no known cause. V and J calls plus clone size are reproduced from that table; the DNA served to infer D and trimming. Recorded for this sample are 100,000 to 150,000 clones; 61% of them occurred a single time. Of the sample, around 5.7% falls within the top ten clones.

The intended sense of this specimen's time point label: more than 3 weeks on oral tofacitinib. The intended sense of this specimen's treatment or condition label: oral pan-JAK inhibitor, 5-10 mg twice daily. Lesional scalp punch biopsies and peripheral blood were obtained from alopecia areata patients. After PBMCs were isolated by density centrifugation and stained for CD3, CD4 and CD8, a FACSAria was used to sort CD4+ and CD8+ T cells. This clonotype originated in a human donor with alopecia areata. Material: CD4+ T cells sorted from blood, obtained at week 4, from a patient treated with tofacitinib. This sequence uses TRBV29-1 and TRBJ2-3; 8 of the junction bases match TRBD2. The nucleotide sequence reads TGCAGCCTAGAGCGGGAGCGCACAGATACGCAGTATTTT. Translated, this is CSLERERTDTQYF.